The clone carrying this T cell receptor (beta chain) has a count of ten or more. Its target is not known. Template switching added a universal primer site; cDNA carried unique molecular identifiers. Each CDR3 protein is one row after TCRdb ran MiXCR on the 5' RACE reads. The sample lists about 220,000 distinct CDR3 sequences, around 6.8% occurring once. V was pared by 4 bases and J by 5 bases, with 12 bases of the junction left unmatched. Looked up from germline, CDR1 is SGHRS and CDR2 is YFSETQ. This CDR3 region has 18 residues. The source of the sample is a study of identical twins. Findings and caveats of the study: When twins shared out-of-frame alpha sequences, those sequences had excess low generation probability.

The same data also went into a second study, on yellow fever vaccine responses in identical twins. As that report states: Reportedly, twins showed a vaccine T cell response that looked partly convergent and partly personalized.

The rearrangement uses TRBV5-1 and TRBJ2-2; the match to TRBD2 covers 12 bases. The specimen sequenced was memory (CD45RO+) T cells sorted from blood. The sequence derives from a woman between 18 and 29 years old in good health. DNA for the CDR3: TGCGCCAGCAGCGGCGGACTAGCGGGATTCTCAAGAACCGGGGAGCTGTTTTTT. It specifies CASSGGLAGFSRTGELFF. Using reference TRBV5-1 and TRBJ2-2 for the parts outside the CDR3, the full variable domain is KAGVTQTPRYLIKTRGQQVTLSCSPISGHRSVSWYQQTPGQGLQFLFEYFSETQRNKGNFPGRFSGRQFSNSRSEMNVSTLELGDSALYLCASSGGLAGFSRTGELFFGEGSRLTVL.